This T cell receptor beta chain was sequenced during a study of T-cell reconstitution after alpha-beta-depleted transplantation in children. The TCRbeta library incorporated unique molecular identifiers. TCRdb processed the PCR reads anew with MiXCR; each CDR3 protein has one entry. The data show around 530,000 distinct CDR3 sequences, 30% to 35% seen once. Per the germline V gene, CDR1 is DFQATT and CDR2 is SNEGSKA (reference sequence). V gave up 5 bases and J gave up 12 bases, with 16 bases separating them. This CDR3 region has 11 residues. The sample consisted of PBMCs from the stem cell graft donor, taken from the stem cell graft. The receptor was isolated from a human donor who donated a stem cell graft to a child with aplastic anemia. The chain has TRBV20-1 and TRBJ1-1; D is undetermined. Here the CDR3 DNA reads TGCAGTGCTGGGCCCTCTATCAGGTCTTTCTTT. It encodes CSAGPSIRSFF.